The following is a T cell receptor beta chain sequence with its context. This clonotype was counted many times. There is no known antigen for this receptor. Base qualities are missing; no much larger clone stands one base away. These data are taken from a study of breast tumors, draining lymph nodes, adjacent tissues (dated by TCRdb to between 2015 and 2016). Turning to the overall study: TCR beta repertoires were compared across tumor, adjacent nontumor tissue and axillary lymph nodes obtained from breast cancer patients. In human breast cancer, the study set out to evaluate how tumor, surrounding tissue and draining lymph node repertoires relate to one another and whether T cells may move between these sites.

The instrument was an Illumina HiSeq 2000. Multiplex PCR amplification was used to build the TCR beta chain libraries. The amplified TCR beta chain products were analyzed by high-throughput sequencing. TCRdb reprocessed the public reads (quality trimming at Q25 with fastp, clone calling with MiXCR) and kept in-frame beta chains. Every CDR3 protein is listed once, alongside the most common genes and DNA of its rows. The sample table shows 50,000 to 55,000 distinct CDR3 sequences, and over 40% are seen once. The ten most abundant clones make up roughly a tenth of the sample. CDR1 and CDR2, looked up from the germline V gene, are SGHRS and YFSETQ. V loses 7 bases of germline sequence and J loses 6 bases, and the interval between the two ends is 11 bases. The CDR3 spans 13 residues, from the cysteine through the phenylalanine. Only the CDR3 region is kept as DNA, spanning 39 bases read in frame from base 1.

What the research found in general, with its limitations: The conclusion that tumor T cells originate in lymph nodes was presented as consistent with a hypothesis rather than as directly demonstrated. Tumors showed preferential V and J gene usage, and their T-cell repertoire diversity fell below that of lymph nodes yet above that of nontumor tissue. The data were considered consistent with most tumor T cells being derived from the lymph node and subsequently expanding within tumor tissue. Tumor and nontumor tissue repertoires were found to be significantly more similar in luminal-like than in basal-like breast cancer.

The rearrangement joined TRBV5-1 to TRBJ1-6, with the D segment identity uncertain. Sequencing used breast tumor tissue. This TCR came from a female donor with breast cancer. Some clones in this sample may be carry-over from other donors' samples. The CDR3 region reads CASRWTFNSPLHF. The DNA reads TGCGCCAGCCGATGGACGTTTAATTCACCCCTCCACTTT.